This is a list of T cell receptor beta chains from one sample in a study of post-analysis software for immune sequencing data. TCRdb re-called the PCR reads through MiXCR, storing one row per CDR3 protein. Of some 690,000 distinct CDR3 sequences listed, roughly 29% are singletons. What was sequenced was blood. The receptors were sampled from a girl aged 10 to 17 with multiple sclerosis. Each CDR3 is given without its conserved first and last residue.

TRBJ1-2	TRBV20-1	SAGGGGQVGYT
TRBJ2-1	TRBV10-3	AISQTGIGFNEQF
TRBJ2-2	TRBV9	ASSPHGHTGELF
TRBJ1-2	TRBV6-5	ASSDTVWGYT
TRBJ2-3	TRBV5-5	ASSLRRGDTDTQY
TRBJ1-2	TRBV7-2	ASSSRGREANYGCT
TRBJ2-1	TRBV6-5	ASSYLVGLGNEQF
TRBJ2-1	TRBV6-5	ASSQTVANEQF
TRBJ2-1	TRBV7-2	ASSLSSAGGQF
TRBJ2-5	TRBV5-1	SSSVGLAGGQETQY
-	TRBV7-9	ASSTAQWARETQY
TRBJ2-7	TRBV12-3/TRBV12-4	ASSPARDGSFEQY
TRBJ2-7	TRBV20-1	SARQGAAYEQY
TRBJ1-6	TRBV10-2	AGHPGGSGNSPLH
TRBJ2-7	TRBV20-1	SASHGGSYEQY
TRBJ1-4	TRBV20-1	SARDNSPGVSEKLF
TRBJ1-6	TRBV6-6	ASSPRGDLKNSPLH
TRBJ2-5	TRBV7-2	ASSLVRVHETQY
TRBJ2-3	TRBV24-1	ATSDPAALAGGSTDTQY
TRBJ1-1	TRBV4-3	ASSQHENTEAF
TRBJ2-2	TRBV5-1	ASGVTFNTGELF
TRBJ2-3	TRBV21-1	ASSKASFAHTQY
TRBJ2-1	TRBV5-1	ASSSEPGQFYNEQF
TRBJ2-3	TRBV7-7	ASSQGLGGSDTQY
TRBJ2-1	TRBV20-1	SARAGTGASNEQF
TRBJ2-1	TRBV12-3/TRBV12-4	AGRPSGQGRGEQF
TRBJ1-1	TRBV10-3	AISGAGGGTEAF
TRBJ2-1	TRBV7-2	ASSFQAGTGGNEQF
TRBJ1-1	TRBV29-1	STWGDTEAF
TRBJ1-2	TRBV4-1	ASSQDGRNNYGYT
TRBJ1-2	TRBV14	ASRPNNGRFSMGYT
TRBJ2-1	TRBV7-9	ASSRRPEDNEQF
TRBJ1-5	TRBV28	ASMRAGSNQPQH
TRBJ2-5	TRBV5-1	ASSVGQGLGETQY
TRBJ2-5	TRBV12-3/TRBV12-4	ARSFSLETQY
TRBJ1-5	TRBV20-1	SARVFTGSNQPQH
TRBJ2-5	TRBV7-9	ASSLRGQGTQY
TRBJ2-6	TRBV6-2/TRBV6-3	ASRGLAGANVLT
TRBJ1-2	TRBV5-6	ASTIQPWTAGGYT
TRBJ2-7	TRBV7-9	ASSPDRGPYYEQY
TRBJ2-7	TRBV20-1	SARGVGYEQY
TRBJ2-1	TRBV9	ASSVTAGGNEQF
TRBJ2-2	TRBV29-1	SARTKGTGELF
TRBJ1-5	TRBV20-1	SARAKGRQPYSNQPQH
TRBJ2-6	TRBV3-1	ASSLLGTGGAGANVLT
TRBJ2-1	TRBV27	ASTKTPRGGSEQF
TRBJ1-2	TRBV6-6	ASSPRQTLVYGYT
TRBJ1-4	TRBV10-3	ATRDEKLF
TRBJ1-2	TRBV24-1	ATSDRDANYGYT
TRBJ1-6	TRBV20-1	SRQPGGWDSPLH
TRBJ2-3	TRBV9	ASSRRGDYTDTQY
TRBJ1-2	TRBV9	ASSAGTGGGYT
TRBJ2-1	TRBV6-5	ASSYKVAGGGRGNEQF
TRBJ2-4	TRBV24-1	ATSARDGNIQY
TRBJ2-5	TRBV5-1	ASSPRQGRRYNEQY